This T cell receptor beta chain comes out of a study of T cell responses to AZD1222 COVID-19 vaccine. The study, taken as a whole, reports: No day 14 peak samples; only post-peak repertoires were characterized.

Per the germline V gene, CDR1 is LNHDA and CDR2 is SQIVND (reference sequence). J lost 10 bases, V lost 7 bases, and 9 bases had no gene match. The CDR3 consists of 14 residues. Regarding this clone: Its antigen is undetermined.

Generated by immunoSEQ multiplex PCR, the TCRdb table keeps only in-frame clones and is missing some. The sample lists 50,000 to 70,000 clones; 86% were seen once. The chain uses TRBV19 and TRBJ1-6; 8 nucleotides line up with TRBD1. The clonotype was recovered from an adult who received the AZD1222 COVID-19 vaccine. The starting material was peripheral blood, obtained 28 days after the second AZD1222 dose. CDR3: CASTKGTGASPLHF. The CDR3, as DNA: TGTGCCAGTACCAAGGGGACAGGAGCATCACCCCTCCACTTT.